Each of the 2 T cell receptor beta chains below was sequenced from the same sample in a study of T cell repertoires in cytomegalovirus infection. TCRdb re-called the reads with MiXCR, one entry per CDR3 protein. The sample lists 700,000 to 900,000 distinct CDR3 sequences; 25% to 30% were seen once. Their specific antigens are unknown. The sample was cultured CD8+ T cells from PBMCs, taken from culture after CMV antigen stimulation. The receptors were gathered from a human donor in good health (CMV status not recorded). Some clones in this sample may be carry-over from other donors' samples.

The chain has TRBV5-1 and TRBJ1-2; 12 bases map to TRBD1. This CDR3 is 15 amino acids long. Germline lookup yields CDR1 SGHRS and CDR2 YFSETQ. Trimming removed 5 bases from V and 6 bases from J; junction bases left unmatched: 8. In DNA, the CDR3 is TGCGCCAGCAGACTTCCGGGACAGGGGGCGCATGGCTACACCTTC. It specifies CASRLPGQGAHGYTF.

Turning to this clonotype: One junction end disagrees with the germline gene, perhaps due to a read error. The gene calls are TRBV2 and TRBJ1-2; perhaps TRBD1 as D (5 bases). Germline CDR1 reads SNHLY; CDR2 reads FYNNEI. The length of the CDR3 is 16 residues. The CDR3 bases are TGTGCCAACAGTGAAGCCCCTGAGAGGGGCCACTATGGCTACACCTTC. Translation: CANSEAPERGHYGYTF.